What follows are 24 T cell receptor beta chains derived from one specimen sequenced in a study of T cell responses to AZD1222 COVID-19 vaccine. Assay: immunoSEQ multiplex PCR; the TCRdb copy retains only in-frame clones and omits some. The sample lists tens of thousands of clones; roughly 87% were seen once. This sample comprised peripheral blood, obtained on day 0 of AZD1222 vaccination. The receptor set was obtained from an adult in good health.

V gene TRBV6-6 combines with J gene TRBJ1-1, with a possible D match to TRBD1 (6 bases). The CDR3 length is 13 residues. The V end was cut by 8 bases, the J end by 2 bases, with 12 bases between. CDR1 is MNHNY, CDR2 SVGAGI, per germline (reference sequence). The CDR3 spells CASLGGPNTEAFF. The CDR3 DNA reads TGTGCCAGCCTGGGGGGGCCAAACACTGAAGCTTTCTTT.

V gene TRBV7-2 combines with J gene TRBJ1-6; a weak D match, TRBD1 (6 bases). The CDR3 consists of 15 residues. Germline values: CDR1 SGHTA, CDR2 FQGNSA. Trimming shortened V by 4 bases and J by 13 bases, and 20 bases separated the two germline ends. The CDR3 region is CASSSTGTRAGPLHF. The CDR3 DNA reads TGTGCCAGCAGCTCAACCGGGACACGGGCGGGGCCCCTCCACTTT.

This sequence joins TRBV5-1 and TRBJ1-2; no reliable D call. There are 13 residues in the CDR3. In germline, CDR1 is SGHRS, CDR2 YFSETQ. With 0 bases removed from V and 8 bases from J, the gap between germline ends came to 11 bases. This CDR3 is CASSLGTGGGYTF. CDR3 nucleotides: TGCGCCAGCAGCTTGGGGACGGGAGGAGGCTACACCTTC.

The gene calls are TRBV19 and TRBJ2-7; D not resolved. The CDR3 contains 14 residues. CDR1 and CDR2 (germline): LNHDA, SQIVND (reference sequence). Deletions cut 0 bases from V and 5 bases from J, with 11 bases between. CDR3: CASSIEARSHEQYF. The DNA for the CDR3 is TGTGCCAGTAGTATAGAGGCTAGGTCCCACGAGCAGTACTTC.

V is TRBV19 and J is TRBJ1-2; unclear D gene. Trimming shortened V by 3 bases and J by 4 bases, and 15 bases separated the two germline ends. This CDR3 contains 15 residues. Looked up from germline, CDR1 is LNHDA and CDR2 is SQIVND (reference sequence). The CDR3 sequence is CASSINWQDSYGYTF. Here the CDR3 DNA reads TGTGCCAGTAGTATCAATTGGCAGGATAGCTATGGCTACACCTTC.

This clone appeared a single time. J is TRBJ1-5 and V is TRBV7-9; 7 nucleotides agree with TRBD1. There are 16 residues in the CDR3. Germline V gene data show CDR1 as SEHNR and CDR2 as FQNEAQ (reference sequence). The J segment lost 0 bases and the V segment lost 3 bases, leaving 5 bases of the junction unmatched. Here the CDR3 DNA reads TGTGCCAGCAGCTTGACAGGGATGGATAGCAATCAGCCCCAGCATTTT. Amino acid sequence: CASSLTGMDSNQPQHF.

This clone has a single count. CDR3 residues: CASSGGGLNEQFF. The CDR3 region has the DNA TGTGCCAGCAGCGGGGGGGGCCTCAATGAGCAGTTCTTC. The chain employs TRBV5-4 and TRBJ2-1; perhaps TRBD2 as D (7 bases). Germline V lookup: CDR1 SGHNT, CDR2 YYREEE (reference sequence). CDR3 length equals 13 residues. Trimming left V 4 bases short and J 6 bases short, with 11 bases between.

In this sample, this clone turned up a few times. This rearrangement joins TRBV18 to TRBJ2-2; TRBD2 matches 8 bases. CDR3 length: 14 residues. Germline V gives CDR1 KGHSH, CDR2 LQKENI. V shed 2 bases, J shed 6 bases, and the junction held 2 bases outside the gene matches. The DNA of the CDR3 is TGTGCCAGCTCACCAGGGACTAGAGCCGGGGAGCTGTTTTTT. Protein sequence: CASSPGTRAGELFF.

The V gene is TRBV19, the J gene TRBJ1-5, with D perhaps TRBD1 (5 bases). V was clipped by 7 bases and J by 0 bases, with 10 bases between them. The CDR3 is 14 amino acids. Germline CDR1 reads LNHDA; CDR2 reads SQIVND (reference sequence). CDR3 coding DNA: TGTGCCAGTATGTCACAGGTTAGCAATCAGCCCCAGCATTTT. Translating it yields CASMSQVSNQPQHF.

The V and J genes are TRBV19 and TRBJ1-1, with D tentatively TRBD1 (5 bases). Germline CDR1 LNHDA, CDR2 SQIVND (reference sequence). The CDR3 totals 13 residues. Trimming stripped 11 bases from V and 3 bases from J, with 16 bases between. Written as DNA, the CDR3 is TGTGCCTCCAGGGCTGAAGGATACACTGAAGCTTTCTTT. Translation: CASRAEGYTEAFF.

The chain couples TRBV11-2 to TRBJ1-2; TRBD1 aligns across 8 bases. Germline V gene data show CDR1 as SGHAT and CDR2 as FQNNGV. V was clipped by 1 base and J by 6 bases; unmatched bases: 4. There are 14 residues in the CDR3. CDR3 sequence (DNA): TGTGCCAGCAGCTTAGTGGCGACAGGGGATGGCTACACCTTC. Translation: CASSLVATGDGYTF.

This clone was recorded only once. The J gene is TRBJ1-1, the V gene TRBV6-5; 8 bases align to TRBD1. Germline CDR1 MNHEY, CDR2 SVGAGI. The CDR3 is 13 residues long. The V gene end was trimmed by 8 bases and the J gene end by 1 base; junction bases not matched to a gene: 3. Written as DNA, the CDR3 is TGTGCCAGCTCAGACAGGGGGAACACTGAAGCTTTCTTT. It is translated as CASSDRGNTEAFF.

The chain carries TRBV3-1 (or the pseudogene TRBV3-2) and TRBJ2-3, with 7 positions matching TRBD1. The junction had 8 bases not matched to a gene; V was cut back by 2 bases and J by 6 bases. The CDR3 length is 15 residues. CDR1 is LGHDT and CDR2 is YNNKEL in the germline V gene (reference sequence). The CDR3 region has the DNA TGTGCCAGCAGCCAACTGGGACAGCTGGTGGATACGCAGTATTTT. Protein sequence: CASSQLGQLVDTQYF.

V and J are TRBV14 and TRBJ1-1; 8 nucleotides agree with TRBD1. The CDR3 contains 17 residues. Looked up from germline, CDR1 is SGHDN and CDR2 is FVKESK. Trimming removed 0 bases from V and 5 bases from J; junction bases left unmatched: 11. CDR3 nucleotides: TGTGCCAGCAGCCAAGACTCGGACAGGGCCCTCCGGACTGAAGCTTTCTTT. Its translation: CASSQDSDRALRTEAFF.

The V and J genes are TRBV18 and TRBJ1-1; D remains unclear. V gave up 1 base and J gave up 4 bases, with 7 bases separating them. The germline gives CDR1 KGHSH, CDR2 LQKENI. The CDR3 has 13 residues. For the CDR3, the DNA is TGTGCCAGCTCACCACGCACGAGCACTGAAGCTTTCTTT. Amino acid sequence: CASSPRTSTEAFF.

The chain couples TRBV19 to TRBJ1-2; 7 bases agree with TRBD1. Germline V gene data show CDR1 as LNHDA and CDR2 as SQIVND (reference sequence). The ends lost 10 bases at V and 0 bases at J; junction bases unmatched: 14. The CDR3 sequence is 16 residues long. Here the CDR3 reads CATLDRGQTSNYGYTF. The DNA for the CDR3 is TGTGCCACCCTAGATCGGGGACAGACCTCTAACTATGGCTACACCTTC.

The chain couples TRBV6-5 to TRBJ1-1; a weak D match, TRBD1 (6 bases). This CDR3 is 16 amino acids long. The V end was cut by 4 bases, the J end by 4 bases, with 19 bases between. The germline V gene has CDR1 MNHEY and CDR2 SVGAGI. This CDR3 reads CASSFQGFVSSTEAFF. CDR3 nucleotides: TGTGCCAGCAGTTTCCAGGGGTTTGTATCGAGCACTGAAGCTTTCTTT.

This clone was seen just once. The genes are TRBV3-1 (or the pseudogene TRBV3-2) and TRBJ1-2; 7 positions agree with TRBD1. This CDR3 contains 14 residues. V lost 4 bases and J lost 7; bases outside the gene matches: 9. In germline, CDR1 is LGHDT, CDR2 YNNKEL (reference sequence). For the CDR3, the DNA is TGTGCCAGCAGCCCCCGGGCAGGGGGAAGTGGCTACACCTTC. Residues: CASSPRAGGSGYTF.

The chain couples TRBV7-8 to TRBJ1-1; 8 bases align to TRBD1. From germline, CDR1 is SGHVS and CDR2 FQNEAQ. The CDR3 loop spans 15 amino acids. J lost 3 bases, V lost 4 bases, and 7 bases had no gene match. The CDR3 DNA reads TGTGCCAGCAGCTCTCGGACAGGGAGGGACACTGAAGCTTTCTTT. Encoded protein: CASSSRTGRDTEAFF.

The chain couples TRBV25-1 to TRBJ1-3; D is unclear. The germline V gene encodes CDR1 MGHDK and CDR2 SYGVNS. The CDR3 contains 12 residues. V was trimmed by 6 bases and J by 8 bases, leaving 11 bases between them. The chain's CDR3 is CASRDLRDTIYF. The DNA of the CDR3 is TGTGCCAGCAGGGACCTTCGGGACACCATATATTTT.

In DNA form, the CDR3 reads TGTGCCAGCAGCCTAAGACAGGGTCGGGATTCACCCCTCCACTTT. Its translation: CASSLRQGRDSPLHF. The chain has TRBV7-2 and TRBJ1-6, with TRBD1 matching 7 bases. Germline V lookup: CDR1 SGHTA, CDR2 FQGNSA. Trimming removed 5 bases from V and 8 bases from J; junction bases left unmatched: 9. The CDR3 extends over 15 amino acids.

V and J are TRBV6-4 and TRBJ2-3; TRBD1 matches 7 bases. J was trimmed by 6 bases and V by 4 bases; bases with no gene match: 7. The germline CDR1 and CDR2 sequences are MRHNA and SNTAGT. This CDR3 contains 14 residues. The CDR3 DNA reads TGTGCCAGCAGTGGGAGCGAGGGGGCGGATACGCAGTATTTT. Translating gives CASSGSEGADTQYF.

V and J are TRBV5-1 and TRBJ2-5; D ambiguous. The V gene's germline CDR1 is SGHRS and CDR2 YFSETQ. V gave up 1 base and J gave up 4 bases, with 2 bases separating them. The CDR3 has 11 amino acids. Here the CDR3 reads CASSLLETQYF. The CDR3 region has the DNA TGCGCCAGCAGCTTGTTAGAGACCCAGTACTTC. The variable domain in full, with the rest retrieved from reference TRBV5-1 and TRBJ2-5, is KAGVTQTPRYLIKTRGQQVTLSCSPISGHRSVSWYQQTPGQGLQFLFEYFSETQRNKGNFPGRFSGRQFSNSRSEMNVSTLELGDSALYLCASSLLETQYFGPGTRLLVL.

The chain links TRBV15 to TRBJ2-5; no definite D call. CDR1 and CDR2 (germline): LNHNV, YYDKDF (reference sequence). The length of the CDR3 is 13 residues. V was trimmed by 1 base and J by 5 bases, leaving 8 bases between them. This CDR3 reads CATSRVSRETQYF. CDR3 nucleotides: TGTGCCACCAGCAGAGTGTCACGGGAGACCCAGTACTTC.